The sequence of this TCR beta chain was determined in a study of blood T cell repertoires in COVID-19. Study at large: COVID-19 samples collected from the United States, Italy and Spain covered acute and convalescent phases. T cells, B-cell-depleted T cells, or PBMCs provided the cDNA or gDNA that served as material.

In the source study's methods: For nucleated cells, counts were estimated from reference gene primer amplification. The table came from immunoSEQ multiplex PCR; TCRdb's copy has only in-frame clones and leaves some out. Clone size and the V and J calls come from that table; the DNA yielded D and trimming. Among 250,000 to 300,000 clones, around four fifths were seen once, and the ten largest hold 5.7%. Per the germline V gene, CDR1 is KGHSH and CDR2 is LQKENI. Trimming pared 6 bases from V and 2 bases from J, leaving 14 bases between. CDR3 length: 15 residues. This receptor was taken from a man older than 75 with acute or convalescent COVID-19. The genes are TRBV18 and TRBJ1-5, with D tentatively TRBD1 (6 bases). The sample was peripheral blood. This CDR3 is CASSLAGGRNQPQHF. In nucleotides, the CDR3 is TGTGCCAGCTCCCTCGCCGGGGGGCGCAATCAGCCCCAGCATTTT.